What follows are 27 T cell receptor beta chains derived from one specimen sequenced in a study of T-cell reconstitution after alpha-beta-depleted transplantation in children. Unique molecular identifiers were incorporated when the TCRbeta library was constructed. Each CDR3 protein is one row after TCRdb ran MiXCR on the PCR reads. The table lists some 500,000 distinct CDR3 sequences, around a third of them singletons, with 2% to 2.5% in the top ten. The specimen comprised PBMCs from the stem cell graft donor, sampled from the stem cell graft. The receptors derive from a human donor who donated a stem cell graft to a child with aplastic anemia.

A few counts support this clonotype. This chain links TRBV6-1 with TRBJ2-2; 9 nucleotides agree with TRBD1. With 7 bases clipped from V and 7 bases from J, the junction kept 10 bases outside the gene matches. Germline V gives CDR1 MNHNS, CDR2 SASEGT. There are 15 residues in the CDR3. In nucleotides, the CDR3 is TGTGCCAGCACTACAGGGGGCACCTCCGACGGGGAGCTGTTTTTT. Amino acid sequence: CASTTGGTSDGELFF.

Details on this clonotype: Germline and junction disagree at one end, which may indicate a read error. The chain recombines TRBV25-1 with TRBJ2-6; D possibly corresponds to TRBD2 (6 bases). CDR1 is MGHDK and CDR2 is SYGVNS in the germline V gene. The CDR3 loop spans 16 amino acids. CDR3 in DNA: TGTGCCAGCAGTGAACCAAGCGGGTCTGGGGCCAACGGCCTGACTTTC. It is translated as CASSEPSGSGANGLTF. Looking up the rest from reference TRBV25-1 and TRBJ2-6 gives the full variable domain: EADIYQTPRYLVIGTGKKITLECSQTMGHDKMYWYQQDPGMELHLIHYSYGVNSTEKGDLSSESTVSRIRTEHFPLTLESARPSHTSQYLCASSEPSGSGANGLTFGAGSRLTVL.

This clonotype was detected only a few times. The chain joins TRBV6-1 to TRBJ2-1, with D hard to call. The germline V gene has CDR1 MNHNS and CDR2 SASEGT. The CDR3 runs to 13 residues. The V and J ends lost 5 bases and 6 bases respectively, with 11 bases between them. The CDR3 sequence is CASSLRSTNEQFF. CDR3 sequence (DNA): TGTGCCAGCAGTCTTCGGAGTACCAATGAGCAGTTCTTC.

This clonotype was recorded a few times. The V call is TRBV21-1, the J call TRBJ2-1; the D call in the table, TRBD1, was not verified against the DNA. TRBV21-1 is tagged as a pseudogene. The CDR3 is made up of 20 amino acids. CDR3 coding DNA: TGTGCCAGCAGCAAAGGCCGGACAGGGGAGGAACTAAGCTCCTACAATGAGCAGTTCTTC. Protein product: CASSKGRTGEELSSYNEQFF.

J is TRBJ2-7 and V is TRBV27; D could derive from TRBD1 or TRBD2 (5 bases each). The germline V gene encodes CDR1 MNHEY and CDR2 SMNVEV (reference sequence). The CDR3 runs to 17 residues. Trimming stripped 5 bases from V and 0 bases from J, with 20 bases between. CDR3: CASSRGPGTLSSYEQYF. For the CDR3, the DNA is TGTGCCAGCAGTCGGGGCCCCGGGACGCTGAGCTCCTACGAGCAGTACTTC.

CDR3 sequence: CSVEDRGGASEKLFF. DNA of the CDR3: TGCAGCGTTGAAGATCGGGGGGGCGCATCTGAAAAACTGTTTTTT. This chain connects TRBV29-1 to TRBJ1-4, with D maybe TRBD1 (6 bases). The CDR3 spans 15 residues. Between the trimmed V and J ends, which lost 0 bases and 7 bases, there was a span of 15 bases. From germline, CDR1 is SQVTM and CDR2 ANQGSEA.

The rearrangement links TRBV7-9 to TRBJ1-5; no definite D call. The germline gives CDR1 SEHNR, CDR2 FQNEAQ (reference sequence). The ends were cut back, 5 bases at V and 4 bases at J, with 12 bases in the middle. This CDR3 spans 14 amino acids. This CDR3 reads CASSPPGVNQPQHF. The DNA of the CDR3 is TGTGCCAGCAGCCCCCCCGGGGTAAATCAGCCCCAGCATTTT.

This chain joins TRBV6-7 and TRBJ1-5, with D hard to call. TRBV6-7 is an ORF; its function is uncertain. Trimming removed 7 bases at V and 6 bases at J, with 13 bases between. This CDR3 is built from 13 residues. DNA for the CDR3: TGTGCCAGCACCCAGAACAGTTTTCAGCCCCAGCATTTT. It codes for CASTQNSFQPQHF.

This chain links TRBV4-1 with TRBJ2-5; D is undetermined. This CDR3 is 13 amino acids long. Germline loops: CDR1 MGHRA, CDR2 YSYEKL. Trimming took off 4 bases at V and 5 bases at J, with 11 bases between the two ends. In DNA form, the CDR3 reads TGCGCCAGCAGCCCCATAGGATCCGAGACCCAGTACTTC. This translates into CASSPIGSETQYF.

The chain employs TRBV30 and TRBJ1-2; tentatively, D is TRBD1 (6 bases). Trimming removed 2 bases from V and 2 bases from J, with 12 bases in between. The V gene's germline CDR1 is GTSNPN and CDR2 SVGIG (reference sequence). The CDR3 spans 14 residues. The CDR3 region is CAWSSGESNYGYTF. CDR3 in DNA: TGTGCCTGGAGTTCAGGGGAGTCGAACTATGGCTACACCTTC.

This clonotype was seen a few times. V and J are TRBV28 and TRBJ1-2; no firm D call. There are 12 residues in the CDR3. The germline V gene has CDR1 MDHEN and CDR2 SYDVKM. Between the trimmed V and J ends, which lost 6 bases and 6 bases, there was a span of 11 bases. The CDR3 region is CASSLKKDGYTF. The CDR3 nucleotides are TGTGCCAGCAGCCTGAAAAAGGATGGCTACACCTTC.

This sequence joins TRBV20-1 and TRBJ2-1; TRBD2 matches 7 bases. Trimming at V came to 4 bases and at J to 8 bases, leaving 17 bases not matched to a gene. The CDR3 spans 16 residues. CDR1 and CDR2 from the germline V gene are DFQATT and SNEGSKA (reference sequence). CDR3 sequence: CSAIPFGRALTDEQFF. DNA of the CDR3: TGCAGTGCTATCCCTTTTGGGAGGGCCCTCACGGATGAGCAGTTCTTC.

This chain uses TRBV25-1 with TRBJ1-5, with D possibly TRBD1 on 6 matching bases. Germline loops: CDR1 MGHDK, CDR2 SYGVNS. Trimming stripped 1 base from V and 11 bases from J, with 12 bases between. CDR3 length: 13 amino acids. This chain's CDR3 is CASSESADSSQHF. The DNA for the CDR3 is TGTGCCAGCAGTGAATCTGCGGACAGCTCCCAGCATTTT.

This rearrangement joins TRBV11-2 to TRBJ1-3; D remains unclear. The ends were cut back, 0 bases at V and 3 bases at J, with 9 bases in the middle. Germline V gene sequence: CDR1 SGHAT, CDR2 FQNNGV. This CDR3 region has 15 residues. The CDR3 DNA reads TGTGCCAGCAGCTTAGACAGAAGCTATGGAAACACCATATATTTT. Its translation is CASSLDRSYGNTIYF.

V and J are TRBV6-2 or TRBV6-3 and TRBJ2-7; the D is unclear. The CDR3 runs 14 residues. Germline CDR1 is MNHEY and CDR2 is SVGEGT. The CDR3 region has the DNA TGTGCCAGCGGTTATGGGTCTAGCTCCTACGAGCAGTACGTC. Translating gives CASGYGSSSYEQYV.

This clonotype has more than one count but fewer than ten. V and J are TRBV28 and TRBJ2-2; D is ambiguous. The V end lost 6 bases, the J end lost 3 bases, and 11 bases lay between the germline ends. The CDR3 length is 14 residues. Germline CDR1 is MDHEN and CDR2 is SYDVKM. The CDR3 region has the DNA TGTGCCAGCAGACCGAAGTCAGACACCGGGGAGCTGTTTTTT. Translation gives CASRPKSDTGELFF.

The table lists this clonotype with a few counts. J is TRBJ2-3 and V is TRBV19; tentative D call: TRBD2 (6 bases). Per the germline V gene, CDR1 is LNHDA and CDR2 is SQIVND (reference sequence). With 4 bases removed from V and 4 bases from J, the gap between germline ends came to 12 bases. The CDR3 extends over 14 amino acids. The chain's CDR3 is CASSNLGGPDTQYF. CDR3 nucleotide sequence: TGTGCCAGTAGTAACCTGGGGGGACCAGATACGCAGTATTTT.

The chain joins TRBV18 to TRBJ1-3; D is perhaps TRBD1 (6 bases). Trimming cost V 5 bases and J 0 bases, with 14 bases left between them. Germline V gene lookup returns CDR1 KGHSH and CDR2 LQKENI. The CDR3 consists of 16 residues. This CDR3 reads CASSKRTDNSGNTIYF. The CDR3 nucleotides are TGTGCCAGCTCAAAGAGGACAGACAACTCTGGAAACACCATATATTTT.

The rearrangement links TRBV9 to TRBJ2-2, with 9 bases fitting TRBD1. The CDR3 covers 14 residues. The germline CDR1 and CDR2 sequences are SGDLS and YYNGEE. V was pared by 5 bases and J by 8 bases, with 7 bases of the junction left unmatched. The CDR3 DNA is TGTGCCAGCAGTGGGACAGGGTACTCTGGGGAGCTGTTTTTT. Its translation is CASSGTGYSGELFF.

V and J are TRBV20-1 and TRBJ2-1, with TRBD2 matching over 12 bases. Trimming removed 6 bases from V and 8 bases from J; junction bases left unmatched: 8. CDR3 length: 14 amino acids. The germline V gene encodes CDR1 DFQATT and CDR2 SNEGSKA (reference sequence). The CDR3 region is CSALTSGSGDEQFF. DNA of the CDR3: TGCAGTGCGCTGACTAGCGGGAGTGGGGATGAGCAGTTCTTC.

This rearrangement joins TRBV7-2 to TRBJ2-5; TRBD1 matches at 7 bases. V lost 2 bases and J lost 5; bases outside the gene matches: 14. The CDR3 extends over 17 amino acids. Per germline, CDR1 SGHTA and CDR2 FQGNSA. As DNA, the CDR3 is TGTGCCAGCAGCTTACGGACAGGCCTAGGGGACCTGGAGACCCAGTACTTC. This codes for CASSLRTGLGDLETQYF.

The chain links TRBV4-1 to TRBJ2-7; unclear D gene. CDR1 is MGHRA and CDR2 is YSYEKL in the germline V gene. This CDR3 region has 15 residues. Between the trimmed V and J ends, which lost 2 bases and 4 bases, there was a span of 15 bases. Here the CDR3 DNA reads TGCGCCAGCAGCCAACTTTTCCTGGAGATGTACGAGCAGTACGTC. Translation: CASSQLFLEMYEQYV.

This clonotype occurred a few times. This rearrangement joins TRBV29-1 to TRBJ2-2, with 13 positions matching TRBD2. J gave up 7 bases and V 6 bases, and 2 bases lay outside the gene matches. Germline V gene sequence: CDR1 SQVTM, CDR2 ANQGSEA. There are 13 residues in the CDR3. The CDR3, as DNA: TGCAGCGTCAGGACTAGCGGGAGCGGGGAGCTGTTTTTT. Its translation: CSVRTSGSGELFF.

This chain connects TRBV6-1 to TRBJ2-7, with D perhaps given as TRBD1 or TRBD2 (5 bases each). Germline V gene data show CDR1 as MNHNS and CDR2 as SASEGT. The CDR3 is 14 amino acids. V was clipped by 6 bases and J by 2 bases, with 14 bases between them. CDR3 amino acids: CASSPRDLTYEQYF. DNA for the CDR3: TGTGCCAGCAGCCCCCGGGACCTCACCTACGAGCAGTACTTC.

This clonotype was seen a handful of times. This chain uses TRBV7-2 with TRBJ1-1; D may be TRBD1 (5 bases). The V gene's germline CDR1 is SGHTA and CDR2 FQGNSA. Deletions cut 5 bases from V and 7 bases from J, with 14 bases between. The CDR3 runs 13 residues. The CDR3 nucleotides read TGTGCCAGCAGCGCGGGGACGAAGGGTGAAGCTTTCTTT. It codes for CASSAGTKGEAFF.

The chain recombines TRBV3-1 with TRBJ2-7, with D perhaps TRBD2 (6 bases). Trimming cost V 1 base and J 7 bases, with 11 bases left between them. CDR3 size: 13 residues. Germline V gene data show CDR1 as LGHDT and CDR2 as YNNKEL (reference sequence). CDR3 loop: CASSQGGAGEQYV. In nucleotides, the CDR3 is TGTGCCAGCAGCCAAGGGGGCGCGGGGGAGCAGTACGTC.

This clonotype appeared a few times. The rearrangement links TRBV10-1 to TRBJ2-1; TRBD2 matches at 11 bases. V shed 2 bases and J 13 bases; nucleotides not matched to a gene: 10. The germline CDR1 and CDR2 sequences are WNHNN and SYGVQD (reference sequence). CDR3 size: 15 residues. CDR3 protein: CASSERSSGRTQQFF. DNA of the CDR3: TGCGCCAGCAGTGAGAGGTCTAGCGGGAGGACCCAACAGTTCTTC.